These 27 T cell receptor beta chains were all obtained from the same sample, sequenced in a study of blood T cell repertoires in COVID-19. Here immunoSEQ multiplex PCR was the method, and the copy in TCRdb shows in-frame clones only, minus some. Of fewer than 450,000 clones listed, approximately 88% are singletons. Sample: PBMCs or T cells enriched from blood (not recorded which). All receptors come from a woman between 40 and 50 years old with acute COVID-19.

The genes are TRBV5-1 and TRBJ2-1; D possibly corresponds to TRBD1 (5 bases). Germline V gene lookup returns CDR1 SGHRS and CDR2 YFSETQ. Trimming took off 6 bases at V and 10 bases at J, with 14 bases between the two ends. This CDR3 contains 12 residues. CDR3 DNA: TGCGCCAGCACAGCAGGGCCCAACGAGCAGTTCTTC. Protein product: CASTAGPNEQFF.

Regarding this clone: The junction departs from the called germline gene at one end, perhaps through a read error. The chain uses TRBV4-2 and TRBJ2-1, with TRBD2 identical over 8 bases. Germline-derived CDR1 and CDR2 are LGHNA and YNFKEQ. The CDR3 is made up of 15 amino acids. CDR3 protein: CASSPAGGAWNEQFF. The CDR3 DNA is TGTGCCAGCAGCCCAGCCGGGGGGGCCTGGAATGAACAGTTCTTC.

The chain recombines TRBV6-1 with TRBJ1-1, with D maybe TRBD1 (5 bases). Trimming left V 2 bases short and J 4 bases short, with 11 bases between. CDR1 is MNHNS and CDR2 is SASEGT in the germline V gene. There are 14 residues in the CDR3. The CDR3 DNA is TGTGCCAGCAGTGAACTGGGGAGGGGCACTGAAGCTTTCTTT. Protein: CASSELGRGTEAFF.

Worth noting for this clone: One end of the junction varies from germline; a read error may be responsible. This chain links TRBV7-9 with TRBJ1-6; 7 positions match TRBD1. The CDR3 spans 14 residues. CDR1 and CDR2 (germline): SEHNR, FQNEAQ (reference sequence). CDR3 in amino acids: CASSPGGLASPPHF. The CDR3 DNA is TGTGCCAGCAGCCCAGGGGGTTTGGCTTCACCCCCCCACTTT.

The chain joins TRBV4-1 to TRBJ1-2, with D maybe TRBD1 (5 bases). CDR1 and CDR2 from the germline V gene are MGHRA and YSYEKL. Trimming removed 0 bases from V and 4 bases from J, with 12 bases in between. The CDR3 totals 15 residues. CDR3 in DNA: TGCGCCAGCAGCCAAGATAGCGGGGGACGCTATGGCTACACCTTC. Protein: CASSQDSGGRYGYTF.

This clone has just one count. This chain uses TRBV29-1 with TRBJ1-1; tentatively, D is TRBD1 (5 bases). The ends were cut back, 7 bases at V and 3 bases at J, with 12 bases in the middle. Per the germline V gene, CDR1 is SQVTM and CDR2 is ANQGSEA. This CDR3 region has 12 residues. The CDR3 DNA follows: TGCAGCGCTGGGGAAGGGGACACTGAAGCTTTCTTT. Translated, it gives CSAGEGDTEAFF.

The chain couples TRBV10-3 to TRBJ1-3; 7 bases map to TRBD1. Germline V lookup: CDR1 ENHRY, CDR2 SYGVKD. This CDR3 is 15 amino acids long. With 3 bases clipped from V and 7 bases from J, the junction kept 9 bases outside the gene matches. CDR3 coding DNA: TGTGCCATCAGTGACAGAGAAGGAGGGGGCAACACCATATATTTT. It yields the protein CAISDREGGGNTIYF.

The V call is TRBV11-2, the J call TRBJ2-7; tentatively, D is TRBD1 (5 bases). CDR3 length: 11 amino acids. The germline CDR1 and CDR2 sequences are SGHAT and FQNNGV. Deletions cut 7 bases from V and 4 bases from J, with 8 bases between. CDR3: CASMGQYEQYF. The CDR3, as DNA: TGTGCCAGCATGGGGCAGTACGAGCAGTACTTC.

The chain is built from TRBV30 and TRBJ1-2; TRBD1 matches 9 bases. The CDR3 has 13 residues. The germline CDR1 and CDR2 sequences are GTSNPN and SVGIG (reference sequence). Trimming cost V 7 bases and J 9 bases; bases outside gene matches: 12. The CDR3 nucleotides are TGTGCCTACAGCACCGGGACAGGGACAAGCTACACCTTC. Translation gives CAYSTGTGTSYTF.

DNA of the CDR3: TGTGCCAGCAGCTTGGACGGGGGGCAGGGAAATTCACCCCTCCACTTT. Its translation: CASSLDGGQGNSPLHF. V usage is TRBV5-4 and J usage is TRBJ1-6; D might be TRBD1 (6 bases). The CDR3 sequence is 16 residues long. The V gene lost 0 bases and the J gene lost 7 bases, with 14 bases spanning the gap. From germline, CDR1 is SGHNT and CDR2 YYREEE (reference sequence).

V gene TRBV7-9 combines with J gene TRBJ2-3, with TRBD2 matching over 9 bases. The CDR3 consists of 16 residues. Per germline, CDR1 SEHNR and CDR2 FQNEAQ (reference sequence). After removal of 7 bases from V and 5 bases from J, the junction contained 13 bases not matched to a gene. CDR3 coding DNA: TGTGCCAGCACCGAAGCGGGGGGAAGGAGGGGAGATACGCAGTATTTT. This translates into CASTEAGGRRGDTQYF.

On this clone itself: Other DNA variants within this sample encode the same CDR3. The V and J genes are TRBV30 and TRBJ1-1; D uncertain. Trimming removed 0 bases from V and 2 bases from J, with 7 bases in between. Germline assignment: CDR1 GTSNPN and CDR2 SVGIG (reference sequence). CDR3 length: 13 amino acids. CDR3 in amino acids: CAWSVGGNTEAFF. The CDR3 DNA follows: TGTGCCTGGAGTGTGGGAGGCAACACTGAAGCTTTCTTT.

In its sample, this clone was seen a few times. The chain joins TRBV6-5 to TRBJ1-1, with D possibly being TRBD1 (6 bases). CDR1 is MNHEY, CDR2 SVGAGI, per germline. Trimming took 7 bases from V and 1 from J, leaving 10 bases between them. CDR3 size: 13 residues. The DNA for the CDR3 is TGTGCCAGCAAGGACAGTCCGAACACTGAAGCTTTCTTT. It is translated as CASKDSPNTEAFF.

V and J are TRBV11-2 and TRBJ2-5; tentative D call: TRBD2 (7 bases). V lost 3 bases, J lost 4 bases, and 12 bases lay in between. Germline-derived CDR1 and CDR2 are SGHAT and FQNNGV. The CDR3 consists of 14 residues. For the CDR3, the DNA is TGTGCCAGCAGCTTTAGGGGGGGCGGAGAGACCCAGTACTTC. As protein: CASSFRGGGETQYF.

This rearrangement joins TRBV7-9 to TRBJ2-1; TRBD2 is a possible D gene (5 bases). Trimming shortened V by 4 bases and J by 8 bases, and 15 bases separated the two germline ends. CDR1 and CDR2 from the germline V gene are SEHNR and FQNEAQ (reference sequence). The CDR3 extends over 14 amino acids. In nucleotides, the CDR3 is TGTGCCAGCAGCTCCAGTGCGGGTTTGTATGAGCAGTTCTTC. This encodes CASSSSAGLYEQFF. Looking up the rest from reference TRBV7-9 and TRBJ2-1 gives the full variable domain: DTGVSQNPRHKITKRGQNVTFRCDPISEHNRLYWYRQTLGQGPEFLTYFQNEAQLEKSRLLSDRFSAERPKGSFSTLEIQRTEQGDSAMYLCASSSSAGLYEQFFGPGTRLTVL.

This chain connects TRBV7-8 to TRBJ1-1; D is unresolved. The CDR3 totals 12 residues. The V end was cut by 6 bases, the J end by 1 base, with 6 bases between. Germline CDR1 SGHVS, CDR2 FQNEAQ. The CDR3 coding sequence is TGTGCCAGCAGTCGGGGGAACACTGAAGCTTTCTTT. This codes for CASSRGNTEAFF.

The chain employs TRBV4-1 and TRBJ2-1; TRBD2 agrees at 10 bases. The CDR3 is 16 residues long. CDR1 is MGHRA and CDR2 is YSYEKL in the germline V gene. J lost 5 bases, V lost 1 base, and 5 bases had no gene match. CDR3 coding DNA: TGCGCCAGCAGCCAAGGACGGCTAGCGGGGGACAATGAGCAGTTCTTC. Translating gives CASSQGRLAGDNEQFF.

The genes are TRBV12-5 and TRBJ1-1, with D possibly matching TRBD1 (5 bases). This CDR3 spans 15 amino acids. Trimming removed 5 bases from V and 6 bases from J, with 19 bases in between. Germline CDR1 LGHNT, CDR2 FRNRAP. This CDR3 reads CASGPSSGFVAEAFF. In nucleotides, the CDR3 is TGTGCTAGTGGTCCTTCGTCAGGGTTTGTTGCTGAAGCTTTCTTT.

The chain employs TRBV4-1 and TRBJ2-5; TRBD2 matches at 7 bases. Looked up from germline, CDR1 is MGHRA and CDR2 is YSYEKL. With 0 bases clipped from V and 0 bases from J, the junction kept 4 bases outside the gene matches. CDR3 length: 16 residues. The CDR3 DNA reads TGCGCCAGCAGCCAAGAGAGCGGGGAACACCAAGAGACCCAGTACTTC. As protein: CASSQESGEHQETQYF.

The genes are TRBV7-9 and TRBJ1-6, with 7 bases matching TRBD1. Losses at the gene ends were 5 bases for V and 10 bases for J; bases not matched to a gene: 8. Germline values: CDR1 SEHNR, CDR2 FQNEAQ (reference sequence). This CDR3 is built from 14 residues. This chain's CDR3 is CASSATGEGSPLHF. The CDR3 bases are TGTGCCAGCAGCGCTACAGGGGAAGGCTCACCCCTCCACTTT.

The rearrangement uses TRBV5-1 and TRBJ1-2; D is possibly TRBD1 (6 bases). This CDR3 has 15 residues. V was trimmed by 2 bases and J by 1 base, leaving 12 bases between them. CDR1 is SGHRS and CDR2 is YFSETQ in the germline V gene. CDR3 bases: TGCGCCAGCAGCTTTACCGGACAGCGTAACTATGGCTACACCTTC. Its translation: CASSFTGQRNYGYTF.

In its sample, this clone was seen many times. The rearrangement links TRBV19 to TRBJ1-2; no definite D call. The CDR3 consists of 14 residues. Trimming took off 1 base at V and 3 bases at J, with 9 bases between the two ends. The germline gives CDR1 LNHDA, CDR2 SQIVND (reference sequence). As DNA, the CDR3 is TGTGCCAGTAGTATAGGAGGGCTTCACTATGGCTACACCTTC. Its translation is CASSIGGLHYGYTF.

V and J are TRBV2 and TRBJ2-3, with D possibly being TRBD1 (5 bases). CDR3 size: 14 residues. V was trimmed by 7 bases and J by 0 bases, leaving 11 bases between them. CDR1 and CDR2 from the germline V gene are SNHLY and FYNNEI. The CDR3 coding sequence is TGTGCCAGCACCGTCAGGGTGAGCACAGATACGCAGTATTTT. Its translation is CASTVRVSTDTQYF.

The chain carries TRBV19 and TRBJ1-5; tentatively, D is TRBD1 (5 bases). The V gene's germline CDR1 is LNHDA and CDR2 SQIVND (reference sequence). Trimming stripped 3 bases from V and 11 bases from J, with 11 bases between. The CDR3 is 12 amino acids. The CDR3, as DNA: TGTGCCAGTAGTATTTTCAGGGAGGCCCAGCATTTT. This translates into CASSIFREAQHF.

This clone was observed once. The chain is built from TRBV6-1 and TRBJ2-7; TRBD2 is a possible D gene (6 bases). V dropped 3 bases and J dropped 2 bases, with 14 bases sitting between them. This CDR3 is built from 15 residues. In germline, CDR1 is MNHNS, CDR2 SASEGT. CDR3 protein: CASSDRGFATYEQYF. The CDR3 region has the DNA TGTGCCAGCAGTGATCGGGGGTTCGCGACCTACGAGCAGTACTTC.

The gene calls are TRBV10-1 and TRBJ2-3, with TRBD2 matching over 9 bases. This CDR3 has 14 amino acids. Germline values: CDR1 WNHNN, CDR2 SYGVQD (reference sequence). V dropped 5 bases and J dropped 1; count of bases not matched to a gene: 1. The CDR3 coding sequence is TGCGCCAGCAGTCCTAGCGGGGGCACAGATACGCAGTATTTT. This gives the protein CASSPSGGTDTQYF.

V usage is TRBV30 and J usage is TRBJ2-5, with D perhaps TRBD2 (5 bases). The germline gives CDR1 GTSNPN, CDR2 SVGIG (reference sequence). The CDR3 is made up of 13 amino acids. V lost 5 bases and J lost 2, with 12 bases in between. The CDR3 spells CAWVGGSQETQYF. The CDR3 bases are TGTGCCTGGGTCGGAGGCAGTCAAGAGACCCAGTACTTC.